The rows below give T cell receptor beta chains drawn from one sample of a study of OX40 agonist ivuxolimab in advanced cancers. Measured with immunoSEQ multiplex PCR; TCRdb has only the in-frame clones, and not every one. The sample has fewer than 130,000 clones, roughly nine tenths seen once. Sequences were derived from CD4+ or CD8+ T cells sorted from blood, sampled in a trial of the OX40 agonist ivuxolimab. All receptors come from an adult with an advanced solid tumor such as melanoma, head and neck, liver or kidney cancer. CDR3s include the opening cysteine and the closing phenylalanine or tryptophan. The D gene is left open where the match is weak. Only some rows state a clone size, as once, few, many or a class for expanded clones.

d_gene,j_gene,abundance,v_gene,CDR3nt,CDR3aa
TRBD2,TRBJ2-1,NA,TRBV15,TGTGCCACCAGCAGAGGGGGACTAGCGGGGCTCAACTCCTACAATGAGCAGTTCTTC,CATSRGGLAGLNSYNEQFF
NA,TRBJ2-7,NA,TRBV28,TGTGCCAGCATAGGAGGGCCCCACGAGCAGTACTTC,CASIGGPHEQYF
TRBD2,TRBJ2-1,NA,TRBV7-6,TGTGCCAGCAGCTCGAACGGGCTAGCGGGGTGGAATGAGCAGTTCTTC,CASSSNGLAGWNEQFF
NA,TRBJ2-7,NA,TRBV5-1,TGCGCCAGCAGCTTGGGACAGGTCCCCCACGAGCAGTACTTC,CASSLGQVPHEQYF
TRBD2,TRBJ2-1,NA,TRBV6-6,TGTGCCAGCAGCTTCACTAGCGGGAGTTCGGATGAGCAGTTCTTC,CASSFTSGSSDEQFF
TRBD1,TRBJ1-4,NA,TRBV4-2,TGTGCCAGCAGGGGGACAGGGGATGAAAAACTGTTTTTT,CASRGTGDEKLFF
TRBD1,TRBJ2-7,NA,TRBV19,TGTGCCAGTGCCATCGATAGGACAGGAAACGAGCAGTACTTC,CASAIDRTGNEQYF
NA,TRBJ1-1,NA,TRBV9,TGTGCCAGCAGCGTAGAGAGTTGGAACACTGAAGCTTTCTTT,CASSVESWNTEAFF
NA,TRBJ2-1,NA,TRBV5-4,TGCGCCAGCAGCCAAGAGTGGCGAGGTTGGAATGAGCAGTTCTTC,CASSQEWRGWNEQFF
NA,TRBJ2-4,NA,TRBV18,TGTGCCAGCTCACCTCCAGGACTAGCCAAAAACATTCAGTACTTC,CASSPPGLAKNIQYF
NA,TRBJ2-7,NA,TRBV4-3,TGCGCCAGCAGCCAAGTGCGGAGCTCCTACGAGCAGTACTTC,CASSQVRSSYEQYF
TRBD2,TRBJ2-1,NA,TRBV30,TGTGCCTGGAGTGTAAGGGAGCGGGGGTGGAATGAGCAGTTCTTC,CAWSVRERGWNEQFF
NA,TRBJ2-7,NA,TRBV10-3,TGTGCCATCAGTGAGTCCGCAAGACTAGAATCCTACGAGCAGTACTTC,CAISESARLESYEQYF
TRBD1,TRBJ1-4,NA,TRBV11-1,TGTGCCAGCAGCCGACGCGGACAGGGAGGAAGAGAAAAACTGTTTTTT,CASSRRGQGGREKLFF
TRBD2,TRBJ2-2,NA,TRBV7-3,TGTGCCAGCAGCCCGAGCCTGACTAGCCAGAACACCGGGGAGCTGTTTTTT,CASSPSLTSQNTGELFF
NA,TRBJ1-1,NA,TRBV30,TGTGCCTGGAGTGTATTCCGGGAAGTGAACACTGAAGCTTTCTTT,CAWSVFREVNTEAFF
NA,TRBJ2-1,NA,TRBV20-1,TGCAGTGCTAAGGGTTGGAATGAGCAGTTCTTC,CSAKGWNEQFF
NA,TRBJ1-4,NA,TRBV9,TGTGCCAGCAGCGCGTCAGGGGACGATGAAAAACTGTTTTTT,CASSASGDDEKLFF
NA,TRBJ1-2,NA,TRBV27,TGTGCCAGCAGCTTAGGACATAATGTCTATGGCTACACCTTC,CASSLGHNVYGYTF
TRBD1,TRBJ1-1,NA,TRBV9,TGTGCCAGCAGCTTTCTGACAGGGGACACTGAAGCTTTCTTT,CASSFLTGDTEAFF
TRBD2,TRBJ2-1,NA,TRBV30,TGTGCCTGGAGTGCCGGGACTAGCGAAAATGAGCAGTTCTTC,CAWSAGTSENEQFF
TRBD2,TRBJ2-1,NA,TRBV5-1,TGCGCCAGCAGCACTAGCGGGAGCGGGTACAATGAGCAGTTCTTC,CASSTSGSGYNEQFF
NA,TRBJ2-7,NA,TRBV19,TGTGCCAGTAGTATGTTGTTCGCAGGGACCTACGAGCAGTACTTC,CASSMLFAGTYEQYF
NA,TRBJ1-5,few,TRBV28,TGTGCCAGCAGTTTAAGCGGGGGCTTCAATCAGCCCCAGCATTTT,CASSLSGGFNQPQHF
NA,TRBJ1-2,NA,TRBV6-5,TGTGCCAGCAGTTACTCGAGAATTGCCTCTGGCTACACCTTC,CASSYSRIASGYTF
TRBD1,TRBJ1-1,few,TRBV7-9,TGTGCCAGCAGCTCTCTCTCAGGGGGGAGGACTGAAGCTTTCTTT,CASSSLSGGRTEAFF
TRBD1,TRBJ2-2,NA,TRBV7-7,TGTGCTAGCAGCTTGACAGGGGACACCGGGGAGCTGTTTTTT,CASSLTGDTGELFF
TRBD1,TRBJ2-7,NA,TRBV28,TGTGCCAGCAGCTATACAGGGGTGGGCTCCTACGAGCAGTACTTC,CASSYTGVGSYEQYF
TRBD2,TRBJ2-1,NA,TRBV6-1,TGTGCCAGCATAGCGGGATGGTACAATGAGCAGTTCTTC,CASIAGWYNEQFF
TRBD2,TRBJ2-3,NA,TRBV5-1,TGCGCCAGCAGCTTAACTCTAGCGGGAGCCGCAGATACGCAGTATTTT,CASSLTLAGAADTQYF